The following is a T cell receptor (beta chain) sequence with its context. At one of its ends the junction is not consistent with the germline gene, which may arise from a read error. This specimen belongs to a study of Ad26.COV2.S vaccination and SARS-CoV-2 variants. Libraries were prepared by immunoSEQ multiplex PCR; TCRdb keeps only in-frame clonotypes and omits some of them. The sample has approximately 360,000 clones; around four fifths are singletons. CDR1 is SGHDT, CDR2 YYEEEE, per germline. The CDR3 totals 12 residues. Treatment in this sample: 19 received Ad26.COV2.S at low or high dose, single or two shots; roughly five received placebo; per-sample allocation not given. Vaccine and placebo recipients were sampled on day 63 after the first injection.

The material sequenced was peripheral blood, taken in a trial of Ad26.COV2.S vaccine versus placebo. The sequence derives from a person between 18 and 60 years old who received the Ad26.COV2.S COVID-19 vaccine or a placebo. V and J are TRBV5-6 and TRBJ1-2; TRBD1 agrees at 9 bases. CDR3 coding DNA: TGTGCCAGCCAAGCAGGGACAGGGAGGGACCGCTTC. This translates into CASQAGTGRDRF.